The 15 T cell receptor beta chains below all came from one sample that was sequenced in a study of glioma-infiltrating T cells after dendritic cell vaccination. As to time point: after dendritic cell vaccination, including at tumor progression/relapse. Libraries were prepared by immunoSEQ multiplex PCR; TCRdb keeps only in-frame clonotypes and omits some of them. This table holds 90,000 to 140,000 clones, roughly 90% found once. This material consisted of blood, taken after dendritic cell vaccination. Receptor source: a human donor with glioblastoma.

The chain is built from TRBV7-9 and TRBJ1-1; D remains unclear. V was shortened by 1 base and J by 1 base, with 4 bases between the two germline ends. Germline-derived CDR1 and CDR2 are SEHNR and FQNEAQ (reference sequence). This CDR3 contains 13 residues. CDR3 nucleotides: TGTGCCAGCAGCTTAGACACGAACACTGAAGCTTTCTTT. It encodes CASSLDTNTEAFF.

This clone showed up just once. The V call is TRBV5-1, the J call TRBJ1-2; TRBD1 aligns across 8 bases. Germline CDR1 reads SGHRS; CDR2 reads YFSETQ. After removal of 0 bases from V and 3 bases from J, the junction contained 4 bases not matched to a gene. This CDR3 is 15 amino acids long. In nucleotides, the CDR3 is TGCGCCAGCAGCTTGGCACAGGGGGTGTACTATGGCTACACCTTC. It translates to CASSLAQGVYYGYTF.

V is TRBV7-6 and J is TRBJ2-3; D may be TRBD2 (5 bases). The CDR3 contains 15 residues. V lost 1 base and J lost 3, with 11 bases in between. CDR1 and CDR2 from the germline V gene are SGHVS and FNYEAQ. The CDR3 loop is CASSLVGVGTDTQYF. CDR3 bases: TGTGCCAGCAGCTTAGTCGGGGTCGGGACAGATACGCAGTATTTT.

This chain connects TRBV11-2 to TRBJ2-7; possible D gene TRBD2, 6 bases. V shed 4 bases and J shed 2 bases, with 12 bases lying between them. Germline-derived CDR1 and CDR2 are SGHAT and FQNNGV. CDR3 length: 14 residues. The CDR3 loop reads CASSSHPGAYEQYF. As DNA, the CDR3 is TGTGCCAGCAGCTCACACCCGGGAGCCTACGAGCAGTACTTC.

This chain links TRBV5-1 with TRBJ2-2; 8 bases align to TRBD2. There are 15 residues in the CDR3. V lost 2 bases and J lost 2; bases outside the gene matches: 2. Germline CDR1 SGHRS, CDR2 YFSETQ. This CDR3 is CASSLAGANTGELFF. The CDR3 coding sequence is TGCGCCAGCAGCTTAGCGGGGGCCAACACCGGGGAGCTGTTTTTT.

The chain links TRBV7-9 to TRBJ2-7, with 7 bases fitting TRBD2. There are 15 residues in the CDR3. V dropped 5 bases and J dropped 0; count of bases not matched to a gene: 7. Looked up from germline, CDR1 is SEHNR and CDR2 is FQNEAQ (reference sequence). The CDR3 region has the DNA TGTGCCAGCAGCGACTACAGGACTAGCTCCTACGAGCAGTACTTC. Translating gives CASSDYRTSSYEQYF. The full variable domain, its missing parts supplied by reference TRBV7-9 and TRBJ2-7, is DTGVSQNPRHKITKRGQNVTFRCDPISEHNRLYWYRQTLGQGPEFLTYFQNEAQLEKSRLLSDRFSAERPKGSFSTLEIQRTEQGDSAMYLCASSDYRTSSYEQYFGPGTRLTVT.

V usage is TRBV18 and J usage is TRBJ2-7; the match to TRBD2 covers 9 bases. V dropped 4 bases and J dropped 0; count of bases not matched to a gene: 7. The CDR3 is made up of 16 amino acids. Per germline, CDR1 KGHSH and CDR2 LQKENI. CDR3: CASSLNSGSYSYEQYF. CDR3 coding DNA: TGTGCCAGCTCACTTAATAGCGGGAGTTACTCCTACGAGCAGTACTTC.

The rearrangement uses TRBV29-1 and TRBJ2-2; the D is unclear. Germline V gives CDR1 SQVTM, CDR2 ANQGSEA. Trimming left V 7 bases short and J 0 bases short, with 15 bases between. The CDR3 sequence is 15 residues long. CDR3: CSALSGVANTGELFF. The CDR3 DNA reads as TGCAGCGCCCTGTCCGGTGTTGCGAACACCGGGGAGCTGTTTTTT.

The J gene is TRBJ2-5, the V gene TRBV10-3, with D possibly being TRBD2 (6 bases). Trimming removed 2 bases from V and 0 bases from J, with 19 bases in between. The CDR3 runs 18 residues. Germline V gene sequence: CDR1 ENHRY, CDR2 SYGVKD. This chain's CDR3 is CAISEPGTLRGHQETQYF. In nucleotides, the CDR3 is TGTGCCATCAGTGAGCCGGGGACTTTGCGGGGACACCAAGAGACCCAGTACTTC.

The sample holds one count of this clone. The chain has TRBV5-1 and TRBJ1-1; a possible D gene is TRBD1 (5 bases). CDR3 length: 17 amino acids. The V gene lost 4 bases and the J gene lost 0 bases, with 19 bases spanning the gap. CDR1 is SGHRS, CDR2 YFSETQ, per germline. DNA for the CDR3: TGCGCCAGCAGCCCGACATTTCAATCAGGGCTGAACACTGAAGCTTTCTTT. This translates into CASSPTFQSGLNTEAFF.

The CDR3 region is CASSLDRTAYEQYF. The CDR3 DNA sequence: TGTGCCAGCAGCTTAGACCGGACAGCCTACGAGCAGTACTTC. The V and J genes are TRBV7-8 and TRBJ2-7; perhaps TRBD1 as D (6 bases). The CDR3 is 14 amino acids. V gave up 1 base and J gave up 2 bases, with 9 bases separating them. Germline V gene lookup returns CDR1 SGHVS and CDR2 FQNEAQ.

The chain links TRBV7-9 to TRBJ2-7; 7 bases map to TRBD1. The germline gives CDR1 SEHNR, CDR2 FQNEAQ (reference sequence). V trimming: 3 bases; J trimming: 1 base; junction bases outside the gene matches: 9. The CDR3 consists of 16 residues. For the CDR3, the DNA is TGTGCCAGCAGCTTTCTTACCCCGACAGGGTCCTACGAGCAGTACTTC. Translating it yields CASSFLTPTGSYEQYF.

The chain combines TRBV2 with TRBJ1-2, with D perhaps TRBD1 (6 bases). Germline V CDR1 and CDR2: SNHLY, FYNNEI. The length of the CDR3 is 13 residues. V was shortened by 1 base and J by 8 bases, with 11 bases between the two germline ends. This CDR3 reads CASSEEQGRGYTF. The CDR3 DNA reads TGTGCCAGCAGTGAAGAACAGGGTCGGGGCTACACCTTC.

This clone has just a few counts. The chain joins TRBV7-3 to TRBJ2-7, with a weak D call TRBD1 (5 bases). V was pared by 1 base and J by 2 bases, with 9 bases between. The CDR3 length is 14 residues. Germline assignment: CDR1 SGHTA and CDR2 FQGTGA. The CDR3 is CASSLIPGPYEQYF. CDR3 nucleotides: TGTGCCAGCAGCTTAATTCCAGGGCCCTACGAGCAGTACTTC. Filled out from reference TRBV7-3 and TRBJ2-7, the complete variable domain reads GAGVSQTPSNKVTEKGKYVELRCDPISGHTALYWYRQSLGQGPEFLIYFQGTGAADDSGLPNDRFFAVRPEGSVSTLKIQRTERGDSAVYLCASSLIPGPYEQYFGPGTRLTVT.

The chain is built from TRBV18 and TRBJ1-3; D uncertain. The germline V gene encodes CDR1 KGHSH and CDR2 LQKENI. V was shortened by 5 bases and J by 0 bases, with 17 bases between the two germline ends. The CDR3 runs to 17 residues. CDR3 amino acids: CASSSLGLVYSGNTIYF. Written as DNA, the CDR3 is TGTGCCAGCTCATCGTTAGGACTCGTTTACTCTGGAAACACCATATATTTT.